This T cell receptor (beta chain) was recovered during a study of shared clonotypes between healthy human individuals (dated by TCRdb to the early 2020s). As for the study more broadly: A couple of women and a few men aged 18 to 49 years were included in the cohort. For each donor, CD4 naive and CD4 memory were each given three plates, CD8 naive was given two plates, and CD8 memory was given one plate. To estimate repertoire size and how much clonotypes are shared between individuals, the study performed deep sequencing of blood TCR repertoires from a handful of healthy adults. To increase sequencing depth and limit assay-specific biases, different laboratories used diverse techniques to prepare libraries and sequence TCR repertoires. Between about 0.85 and 8.9 billion PBMCs per donor were obtained by leukapheresis. The full study reports these points: Across four donors, 5% to 6% of naive CD4, 3% to 4% of naive CD8, approximately 2.5% of memory CD4, and approximately 0.4% of memory CD8 clonotypes were shared. Because the study included a small number of donors, the genetic and exposure-history diversity represented was limited. Estimated clonotype richness was generally larger for naive than for memory subsets. Even with the large sequencing depth, rarefaction of the sorted-subset datasets indicated that sequencing was incomplete. Pairwise subsampling indicated that sequencing depth was expected to affect the degree of clonotype sharing among donors. Clonotypes shared by all four sorted-subset donors showed higher generation probabilities than non-shared clonotypes. Sampling was limited to blood, and TCR repertoires in tissue likely differ from TCR repertoires in blood.

The germline V gene (reference sequence) yields LNHDA for CDR1 and SQIVND for CDR2. From the cysteine through the phenylalanine, the CDR3 covers 13 amino acids. The read is trimmed to its CDR3 DNA, 39 bases read in frame from base 1. The trim is 3 bases for V and 3 bases for J, with a gap of 7 bases between the germline ends. TCR CDR3 regions were amplified from genomic DNA by multiplex PCR using the deep immunoSEQ assay. Extracted genomic DNA from each cell subset was spread evenly across all wells of several immunoSEQ 96-well plates, with each plate serving as a replicate. For sorted subsets, 150 to 200 ng genomic DNA, equal to 30,000 to 35,000 T cell genomes, was loaded into each replicate PCR. Purified libraries were measured with a Qubit 3.0 fluorometer, size-checked on a Bioanalyzer 2100, and measured again with the KAPA Library Quantification kit. Every immunoSEQ 96-well plate was sequenced on a dedicated single-read 150-cycle Illumina NextSeq 550 flow cell. Processing in the source paper ran as follows. Because only junctional sequences without quality scores were contained in the immunoSEQ output, filtering matching that applied to full-length reads could not be performed. To assign V/J genes and CDR3, sequences were annotated against IMGT germline references using PyIR, a Python wrapper for IgBLAST v1.9. Any read was removed if the V/J assignment was weak (E-value above 1e-6), the CDR3 was missing, or the read contained stop codons, out-of-frame junctions, or ambiguous translated residues. V3J clonotypes were defined as sequences sharing the same inferred V gene, J gene, and CDR3 amino acid sequence. Percentage overlap between repertoires was calculated by dividing the number of shared unique clonotypes by the size of the smaller repertoire. RTK rarefaction, the Chao1 estimator, and Recon v2.1 estimates of unobserved clonotypes were used to assess repertoire richness. For all TCRbeta clonotypes obtained by the gDNA method from a handful of donors, generation probabilities were computed with OLGA. In its TCRdb copy, this immuneACCESS table keeps in-frame sequences only and misses some clones. Where compared with another copy, unresolved V genes explain less than half of these, and the others have no known cause. V and J calls and clone size follow that table, whereas D and trimming were derived from the DNA. For this sample there are around 2,100,000 clones; approximately 94% appear just once. Jointly, the top ten make up under 1.5% of the sample.

CD8 naive samples were obtained by positive selection for CCR7 among CD45RO-negative cells, yielding a CD45RA+CCR7+ population from which TemRA cells were excluded. The donors were healthy, HIV-negative adults with no recently reported acute infections or vaccinations. Every donor was a Caucasian adult living in Nashville, Tennessee, USA. After blood collection by leukapheresis, PBMCs were isolated using Ficoll-Histopaque density gradient centrifugation and then cryopreserved in the vapor phase of liquid nitrogen. Analytical flow cytometry was used to check the purity and quantity of every magnetically sorted T cell population. Genomic DNA was isolated from each sorted fraction and quantified by UV absorbance on a Nanodrop 2000c. As to this clone: The clone's antigen remains unknown. Within one base of it there is no much larger clone, and no base qualities were kept.

This TCR was sampled from a man aged 18 to 30 in good health. Specimen: naive CD8+ T cells sorted from blood. The sample's cell subset or site label, in plain terms: CD45RA+CCR7+. The chain is encoded by TRBV19 joined to TRBJ2-3; TRBD1 is possibly the D segment (5 matching bases). The CDR3 in this case is CASSMPGTDTQYF. The DNA sequence is as follows: TGTGCCAGTAGTATGCCAGGGACAGATACGCAGTATTTT.